This is a list of T cell receptor beta chains from one sample in a study of CD8 T cells in Susac syndrome. In TCRdb, the immunoSEQ multiplex PCR reads were re-called with MiXCR into one record per CDR3 protein. The sample comprises about 100,000 distinct CDR3 sequences, roughly 96% of which are singletons, and 0.3% rests with the top ten. What was sequenced was CD8+ T cells from PBMCs. The receptors here all came from a human donor with Susac syndrome. CDR3s include the opening cysteine and the closing phenylalanine or tryptophan. The order of the fields is V gene, clone size, J gene, D gene, CDR3 protein, CDR3 DNA. The D gene is left open where the match is weak. Clone size, where shown, is once, few, many, or a class for clones that have expanded.

TRBV20-1	once	TRBJ2-1	TRBD2	CSATGLANEQFF	TGCAGTGCTACCGGACTAGCGAATGAGCAGTTCTTC
TRBV29-1	-	TRBJ2-7	-	CSVAQGYEQYF	TGCAGCGTTGCCCAGGGCTACGAGCAGTACTTC
TRBV5-5	-	TRBJ2-7	-	CASSFSSWDWPYEQYF	TGTGCCAGCAGCTTCAGTTCCTGGGACTGGCCCTACGAGCAGTACTTC
TRBV6-2/TRBV6-3	-	TRBJ2-7	-	CASRARLYEQYF	TGTGCCAGCCGGGCGCGGCTCTACGAGCAGTACTTC
TRBV5-1	-	TRBJ1-1	-	CASSYGGGRDIMNTEAFF	TGCGCCAGCAGCTACGGGGGAGGCAGGGACATCATGAACACTGAAGCTTTCTTT
TRBV7-2	-	TRBJ2-2	-	CASSPTSGTNTGELFF	TGTGCCAGCAGCCCTACCTCCGGGACAAACACCGGGGAGCTGTTTTTT
TRBV5-5	-	TRBJ2-3	-	CASSFEGPTDTQYF	TGTGCCAGCAGCTTCGAAGGCCCCACAGATACGCAGTATTTT
TRBV15	-	TRBJ1-2	-	CATSSRLQGTGRSYGYTF	TGTGCCACCAGCAGCAGACTTCAGGGAACAGGGAGGAGCTATGGCTACACCTTC
TRBV3-1	once	TRBJ2-5	TRBD1	CASSSLTGGEETQYF	TGTGCCAGCAGCTCCCTCACAGGGGGCGAGGAGACCCAGTACTTC
TRBV9	-	TRBJ2-1	TRBD2	CASSVAFTSGFNEQFF	TGTGCCAGCAGCGTAGCATTTACTAGCGGGTTCAATGAGCAGTTCTTC
TRBV20-1	-	TRBJ2-2	-	CSASRLVVNTGELFF	TGCAGTGCTAGCCGACTAGTTGTGAACACCGGGGAGCTGTTTTTT
TRBV6-5	-	TRBJ2-1	TRBD2	CASSTGTNPNEQFF	TGTGCCAGCAGTACCGGGACTAACCCCAATGAGCAGTTCTTC
TRBV29-1	-	TRBJ2-7	-	CSVEFQDRPYEQYF	TGCAGCGTTGAGTTCCAGGACAGACCCTACGAGCAGTACTTC